The clone carrying this T cell receptor (beta chain) was counted only a few times. Original handling: Estimates of nucleated cell counts were drawn from the amplification of reference gene primers. The method was immunoSEQ multiplex PCR; TCRdb's version includes in-frame clones alone and lacks a portion of them. V and J calls and clone size come straight from that table; D and trimming were deduced from the DNA. The table has fewer than 85,000 clones, around 79% seen once; the top ten hold roughly 35%. This entry comes from a study of blood T cell repertoires in COVID-19. Study at large: The samples span acute and convalescent COVID-19 from the United States, Italy and Spain. PBMCs, B-cell-depleted T cells, or T cells were the source of the cDNA or gDNA that made up the material.

CDR3 length: 15 amino acids. Between the trimmed V and J ends, which lost 2 bases and 5 bases, there was a span of 16 bases. Germline CDR1 reads SGHTA; CDR2 reads FQGNSA. The chain carries TRBV7-2 and TRBJ2-7; tentative D call: TRBD1 (5 bases). This TCR came from a woman between 70 and 85 years old with acute or convalescent COVID-19. Input material: peripheral blood. The CDR3 bases are TGTGCCAGCAGCTTAATCGGTCAGGGTTCCGACGAGCAGTACTTC. Its translation: CASSLIGQGSDEQYF.